This T cell receptor (beta chain) was documented in a study of neurological immune-mediated disorders. Study overall: The study included approximately 34 multiple sclerosis patients, approximately 30 relapsing-remitting and 3 secondary progressive.

Over 180 million TCR-beta sequences, together covering 15-18 subjects, were produced by every individual sequencing run that was carried out. MiXCR, applied by TCRdb to the 5' RACE reads, yields one record per CDR3 protein. This table has about 120,000 distinct CDR3 sequences, about 3.2% appearing once. Points from the study as a whole: None of the CDR3 amino acid sequences of expanded clones were shared across subjects, and this suggested private repertoires in all groups. HTLV-1-associated myelopathy ranked highest for TCR clonal expansion and multiple sclerosis lowest, beneath healthy controls.

The sample holds many counts of this clonotype. Its specificity is not known. V was pared by 10 bases and J by 4 bases, with 13 bases of the junction left unmatched. CDR1 is SEHNR, CDR2 FQNEAQ, per germline (reference sequence). This CDR3 comprises 17 residues. The genes are TRBV7-9 and TRBJ2-1; 13 nucleotides line up with TRBD2. The sequence was collected from a woman under 40 with multiple sclerosis. Sequencing used PBMCs. For the CDR3, the DNA is TGTGCCACCGGACTAGCGGGAGCCCATAGGGGGTACAATGAGCAGTTCTTC. Its protein product is CATGLAGAHRGYNEQFF.